This T cell receptor (beta chain) is from a study of cytomegalovirus exposure and HLA in healthy donors. PCR was performed using 60 Vbeta and 13 Jbeta primers. Assay used: immunoSEQ multiplex PCR; TCRdb lists only in-frame clones, some missing. The sample shows some 150,000 clones, 60% to 85% of them seen only once. With regard to this clone: Its matching antigen is unknown.

Study outcomes and limitations: It was shown in a later analysis that HLA-associated TCR beta chains were more clonally expanded than other, equally common chains. Researchers reported in a later analysis that a missense DCLRE1C variant was tied to TCR beta V- and J-gene trimming. The dataset shows that most TCR sequences were rare, while some public TCRs occurred in many donors. Being indistinguishable, some V segments were excluded, TRBV6-2 and TRBV6-3 among them.

V was pared by 4 bases and J by 3 bases, with 6 bases of the junction left unmatched. Germline CDR1 reads LGHNA; CDR2 reads YSLEER. The length of the CDR3 is 15 residues. This TCR derives from a male donor in good health and CMV-seronegative. The specimen was PBMCs. The rearrangement links TRBV4-3 to TRBJ1-5; 7 nucleotides align to TRBD1. DNA of the CDR3: TGCGCCAGCAGCCTCCTAACAGGGGTCAATCAGCCCCAGCATTTT. Encoded protein: CASSLLTGVNQPQHF.